The rows below give T cell receptor beta chains drawn from one sample of a study of radiation and T cells in renal cell carcinoma. The assay was immunoSEQ multiplex PCR, and TCRdb's table has in-frame clones only and misses some. The data hold roughly 120,000 clones, with roughly 80% observed a single time. This sample comprised blood, obtained from a patient whose treatment included radiotherapy and nephrectomy. The receptors derive from a woman aged 55-75 years with renal cell carcinoma. CDR3s include the opening cysteine and the closing phenylalanine or tryptophan. Fields, in order: CDR3 DNA, CDR3 protein, clone size, J gene, D gene, V gene. The D gene is left open where the match is weak. Size values are once, few and many counts, or a class for expanded clones, and some rows have none.

cdr3_nt: TGTGCCAGCAGAGGAGGGAACACTGAAGCTTTCTTT
cdr3_aa: CASRGGNTEAFF
clone_size: few
j_call: TRBJ1-1
d_call: NA
v_call: TRBV2

cdr3_nt: TGTGCCAGCAGTTTATCAGGTCCCCACTACTATGGCTACACCTTC
cdr3_aa: CASSLSGPHYYGYTF
clone_size: NA
j_call: TRBJ1-2
d_call: NA
v_call: TRBV28

cdr3_nt: TGCGCCAGCAGCCAAGACCTCCGGGACAGGTCGCCGGGAGCTTTCTTT
cdr3_aa: CASSQDLRDRSPGAFF
clone_size: NA
j_call: TRBJ1-1
d_call: TRBD1
v_call: TRBV4-3

cdr3_nt: TGTGCCAGCAGCCCCCGGGAAGATACGCAGTATTTT
cdr3_aa: CASSPREDTQYF
clone_size: NA
j_call: TRBJ2-3
d_call: NA
v_call: TRBV7-4

cdr3_nt: TGTGCCAGCAATCAACAGGGGAATCAAGAGACCCAGTACTTC
cdr3_aa: CASNQQGNQETQYF
clone_size: NA
j_call: TRBJ2-5
d_call: TRBD1
v_call: TRBV2

cdr3_nt: TGTGCCAGCTCACCACGGGGACAGGGGGCGGCCGAGCAGTACTTC
cdr3_aa: CASSPRGQGAAEQYF
clone_size: few
j_call: TRBJ2-7
d_call: TRBD1
v_call: TRBV18

cdr3_nt: TGTGCCAGCAGTTACGGTGTCCGGAGCACTGAAGCTTTCTTT
cdr3_aa: CASSYGVRSTEAFF
clone_size: NA
j_call: TRBJ1-1
d_call: NA
v_call: TRBV6-6

cdr3_nt: TGTGCCAGCAGCCCCGACAGGGGCGCCTACGAGCAGTACTTC
cdr3_aa: CASSPDRGAYEQYF
clone_size: NA
j_call: TRBJ2-7
d_call: TRBD1
v_call: TRBV5-6

cdr3_nt: TGTGCCAGCAGCATGAGGACAGGGCTGCGGAATGAGCAGTTCTTC
cdr3_aa: CASSMRTGLRNEQFF
clone_size: NA
j_call: TRBJ2-1
d_call: TRBD1
v_call: TRBV11-3

cdr3_nt: TGTGCCAGCAGTTACTCGAGGACAGTAAACTATGGCTACACCTTC
cdr3_aa: CASSYSRTVNYGYTF
clone_size: NA
j_call: TRBJ1-2
d_call: NA
v_call: TRBV6-5

cdr3_nt: TGTGCCAGCATTGACAGGGGAGGAAAGAAACTGTTTTTT
cdr3_aa: CASIDRGGKKLFF
clone_size: NA
j_call: TRBJ1-4
d_call: TRBD1
v_call: TRBV6-1

cdr3_nt: TGTGCCAGCACCCCGGGACAGGGGGGCACTGAAGCTTTCTTT
cdr3_aa: CASTPGQGGTEAFF
clone_size: NA
j_call: TRBJ1-1
d_call: TRBD1
v_call: TRBV28

cdr3_nt: TGTGCCAGCAGGACAGAGATTAACTATGGCTACACCTTC
cdr3_aa: CASRTEINYGYTF
clone_size: NA
j_call: TRBJ1-2
d_call: NA
v_call: TRBV28

cdr3_nt: TGTGCCAGCAGCCCGGGGACTAGCGGGGTGCTAACAGATACGCAGTATTTT
cdr3_aa: CASSPGTSGVLTDTQYF
clone_size: NA
j_call: TRBJ2-3
d_call: TRBD2
v_call: TRBV9

cdr3_nt: TGTGCCAGCAGCTTAGACGCCGGGAGGGCTTTCTTT
cdr3_aa: CASSLDAGRAFF
clone_size: once
j_call: TRBJ1-1
d_call: NA
v_call: TRBV5-5

cdr3_nt: TGTGCCACCAGCCAAGAACAGGGGAGGAAGGCTTTCTTT
cdr3_aa: CATSQEQGRKAFF
clone_size: NA
j_call: TRBJ1-1
d_call: TRBD1
v_call: TRBV15